Sequencing of this T cell receptor (beta chain) was carried out in a study of cytomegalovirus exposure and HLA in healthy donors. Study overall: A data release that came early held approximately 92 million unique TCRs from HLA-typed donors.

A note on this clone: Its antigen is not known.

Study-wide results and limits: There were reportedly fewer N-insertions in an Asian-associated ancestry cluster than the roughly 670-donor mean, in a later analysis. Associated with cytomegalovirus, according to the listing, were 164 TCR beta chains. Later on, analysis showed that most CMV-associated TCR beta chains appeared to be HLA-restricted.

PCR amplification relied on 60 Vbeta primers (plus 13 Jbeta primers). The data were produced by immunoSEQ multiplex PCR, yet TCRdb's version contains in-frame clones alone and is incomplete. The sample lists 95,000 to 150,000 clones; less than 85% were seen once. The CDR3 is 14 residues long. V was cut by 4 bases and J by 5 bases, with 14 bases left in between. Germline lookup yields CDR1 SNHLY and CDR2 FYNNEI. Sequenced sample: PBMCs. The chain joins TRBV2 to TRBJ1-2; D unresolved. This clonotype was sampled from a man in his late teens or twenties in good health and CMV-seropositive. CDR3: CASSVGGGAYGYTF. As DNA, the CDR3 is TGTGCCAGCAGTGTTGGAGGTGGAGCTTATGGCTACACCTTC. The full variable domain, in which reference TRBV2 and TRBJ1-2 provide the parts outside the CDR3, is EPEVTQTPSHQVTQMGQEVILRCVPISNHLYFYWYRQILGQKVEFLVSFYNNEISEKSEIFDDQFSVERPDGSNFTLKIRSTKLEDSAMYFCASSVGGGAYGYTFGSGTRLTVV.